The source of this T cell receptor (beta chain) is a study of a mutant IDH1 vaccine in newly diagnosed glioma. Looking at the study overall: Previous treatment comprised radiotherapy, temozolomide, or both, mostly both. Regarding the study as a whole: A vaccine-induced immune response developed in around 92% of the patients.

Sample time point: week 47, end of study. What each vaccine dose contained was 300 ug of mutant IDH1 20-mer peptide, accompanied by topical imiquimod. Method: immunoSEQ multiplex PCR; TCRdb's copy keeps in-frame clones and lacks some. The top ten hold around 5% of the sample, which has around 84,000 clones, approximately 80% seen once. Germline V gene sequence: CDR1 MGHRA, CDR2 YSYEKL. This CDR3 spans 16 amino acids. J was trimmed by 5 bases and V by 1 base; bases with no gene match: 6. Note on this clone: The antigen is undetermined.

The clonotype originates from a man in his forties or fifties with glioma. Sequenced here: PBMCs, sampled from a glioma patient whose treatment included an IDH1 peptide vaccine. The chain is built from TRBV4-1 and TRBJ2-7; 12 positions agree with TRBD2. Here the CDR3 DNA reads TGCGCCAGCAGCCAAGGACTAGCGGGAGCATTTCACGAGCAGTACTTC. It is translated as CASSQGLAGAFHEQYF.